This T cell receptor beta chain derives from a study of response to subunit inactivated influenza vaccine. TCRdb re-analysed the RT-PCR reads in MiXCR, keeping a single row per CDR3 protein. The sample shows some 600,000 distinct CDR3 sequences, 14% of them seen only once. Study-wide results and limits: New T cells are recruited in small numbers by each seasonal influenza vaccination, according to the authors' suggestion.

This clonotype was picked up a small number of times. Its antigen is unknown. CDR3 length: 16 amino acids. V was shortened by 0 bases and J by 7 bases, with 15 bases between the two germline ends. Germline lookup yields CDR1 LNHNV and CDR2 YYDKDF (reference sequence). The chain links TRBV15 to TRBJ2-2; D not resolved. The TCR originated in a man aged 45-60 years who received an inactivated influenza vaccine. Here the sequenced sample was PBMCs from blood, taken less than 15 days before vaccination. The CDR3 bases are TGTGCCACCAGCAGAGATTATAGGGTATCCAACGGGGAGCTGTTTTTT. It translates to CATSRDYRVSNGELFF.